This passage covers 2 T cell receptor beta chains from one sample sequenced in a study of T cells in Graves' hyperthyroidism and ophthalmopathy. RNA transcripts served as the template for amplifying TCR beta CDR3 regions. Initially, a first-round RT-PCR of the TCR CDR3 employed the HTBI primer set. TCRdb analysed the multiplex PCR reads with MiXCR anew, one entry per CDR3 protein. The sample has approximately 590,000 distinct CDR3 sequences, approximately 14% seen once. Material for sequencing was blood. All receptors come from a woman in her twenties or thirties with Graves' hyperthyroidism.

This clonotype was found many times. This chain links TRBV7-2 with TRBJ2-5; the match to TRBD2 covers 14 bases. The germline gives CDR1 SGHTA, CDR2 FQGNSA. This CDR3 contains 19 residues. V gave up 3 bases and J gave up 5 bases; unmatched junction bases: 14. CDR3: CASSFAGPGLAGVAETQYF. The CDR3 DNA reads TGTGCCAGCAGCTTTGCCGGTCCGGGACTAGCGGGAGTTGCGGAGACCCAGTACTTC.

V and J are TRBV5-1 and TRBJ2-7; the match to TRBD2 covers 11 bases. The J segment lost 7 bases and the V segment lost 7 bases, leaving 22 bases of the junction unmatched. The CDR3 sequence is 18 residues long. CDR1 is SGHRS, CDR2 YFSETQ, per germline. For the CDR3, the DNA is TGCGCCAGCCACTCCGGGACAGGGTTACTAGCGGGAGTGGGGGAGCAGTACTTC. Its translation is CASHSGTGLLAGVGEQYF.